This T cell receptor (beta chain) comes out of a study of post-analysis software for immune sequencing data (dated by TCRdb to the mid-2010s). Some background on the complete study: Disease courses on record covered relapsing-remitting, secondary progressive and progressive-relapsing multiple sclerosis, though some patients had no subtype annotation. Patient repertoires were compared against around twelve previously published healthy control repertoires from donors aged roughly 6 to 26 years. A subset of samples was prepared in parallel using single-end sample barcoding, then pooled and co-amplified after Illumina adapter ligation.

Library preparation employed PCR. This sample was sequenced with an Illumina HiSeq 2500. To reduce PCR and sequencing biases, unique molecular identifiers were incorporated into the TCR beta cDNA libraries. Approximately 500,000 cDNA molecules were obtained per 1 to 10 million input T cells, so each molecule approximated one T cell. Patient libraries were prepared and sequenced with the same protocol used for the earlier healthy control dataset. Within a given batch, samples were prepared together, multiplexed and sequenced on the same HiSeq lane. In the original analysis: Raw barcoded reads were processed with MIGEC, and single-read molecular identifier groups were discarded before consensus assembly and CDR3 extraction. VDJtools was used for post-analysis of the clonotype tables, and diversity was normalized by down-sampling every dataset to the size of the smallest sample. Repertoire overlap clustering matched CDR3 amino acid but not nucleotide sequences to correct batch-related cross-sample contamination. The public reads were quality trimmed at Q25 with fastp and then assembled into clones with MiXCR by TCRdb, keeping productive beta chains. Rows with a matching CDR3 protein are joined into one entry that keeps the most common DNA and genes. The V and J calls, along with clone size, are taken from TCRdb and not from the paper's own processing. The sample has hundreds of thousands of distinct CDR3 sequences on record, about 40% of them singletons. In total, the top ten clones hold under 9% of the sample.

The germline V gene gives CDR1 as MNHEY and CDR2 as SVGAGI. The CDR3, cysteine through phenylalanine, is 15 amino acids long. Of the read, only the CDR3 DNA is kept; its 45 bases are in frame from base 1. V trim: 5 bases; J trim: 8 bases; unmatched bases: 11. To demonstrate the VDJtools post-analysis software, the study profiled TCR beta repertoires from the peripheral blood of about 13 young patients with multiple sclerosis. The multiple sclerosis patients were children and adolescents ranging in age from roughly 6 to 16 years. This clonotype was seen more than once but under ten times. Its antigen is not yet known. Base quality data are lacking; no much larger clone is found one base away. General study outcomes and caveats: Several TRBV segments, including TRBV5-6, TRBV5-1 and TRBV20-1, were significantly more frequent in patients than controls. Significantly lower normalized Chao1 diversity was found in multiple sclerosis patients than in controls, suggesting substantial peripheral T-cell clonal expansion. The multiple sclerosis patient group was slightly younger than the control group. When samples were clustered directly using the F measure, samples prepared in the same batch co-clustered strongly, which prompted a batch-effect correction.

The source material was blood. The receptor comes from a girl aged 2 to 9 with multiple sclerosis. The receptor chain draws on TRBV6-5 and TRBJ2-1; TRBD2 fits 8 bases in the junction. The bases read TGTGCCAGCAGTCCCTCCAGCGGGAGTGTCCATGAGCAGTTCTTC. Its translation is CASSPSSGSVHEQFF.